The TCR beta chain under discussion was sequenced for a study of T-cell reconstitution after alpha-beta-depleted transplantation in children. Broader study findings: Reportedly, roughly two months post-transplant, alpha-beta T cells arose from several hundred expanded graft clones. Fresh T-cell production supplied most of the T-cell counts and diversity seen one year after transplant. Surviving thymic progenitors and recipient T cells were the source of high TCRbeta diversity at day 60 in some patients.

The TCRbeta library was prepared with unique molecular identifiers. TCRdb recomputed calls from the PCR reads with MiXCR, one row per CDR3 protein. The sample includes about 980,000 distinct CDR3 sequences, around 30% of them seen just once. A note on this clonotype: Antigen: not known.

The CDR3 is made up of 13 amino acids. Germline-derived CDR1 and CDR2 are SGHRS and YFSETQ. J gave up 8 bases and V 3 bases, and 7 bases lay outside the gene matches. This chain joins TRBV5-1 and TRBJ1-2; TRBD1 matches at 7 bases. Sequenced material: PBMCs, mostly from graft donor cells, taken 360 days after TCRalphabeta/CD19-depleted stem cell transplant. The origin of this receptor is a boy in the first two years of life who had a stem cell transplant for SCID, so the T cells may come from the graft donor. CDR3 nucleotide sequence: TGCGCCAGCAGCTACGGACAGGAGGGAGGCTACACCTTC. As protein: CASSYGQEGGYTF.